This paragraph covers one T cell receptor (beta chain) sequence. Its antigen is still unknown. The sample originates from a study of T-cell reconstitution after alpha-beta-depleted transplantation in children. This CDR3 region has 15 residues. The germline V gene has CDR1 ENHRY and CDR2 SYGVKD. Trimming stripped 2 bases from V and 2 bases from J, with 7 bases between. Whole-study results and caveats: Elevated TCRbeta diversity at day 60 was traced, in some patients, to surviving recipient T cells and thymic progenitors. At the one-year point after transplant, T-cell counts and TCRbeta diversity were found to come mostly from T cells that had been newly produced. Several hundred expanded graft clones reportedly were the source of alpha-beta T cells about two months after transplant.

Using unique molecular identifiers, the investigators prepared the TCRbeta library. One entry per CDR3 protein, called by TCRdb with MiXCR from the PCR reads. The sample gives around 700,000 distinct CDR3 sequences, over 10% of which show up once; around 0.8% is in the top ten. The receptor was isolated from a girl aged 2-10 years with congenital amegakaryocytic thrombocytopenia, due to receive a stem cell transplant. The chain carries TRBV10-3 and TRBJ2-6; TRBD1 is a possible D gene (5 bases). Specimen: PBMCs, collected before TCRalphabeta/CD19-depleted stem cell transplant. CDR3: CAISEQTAGANVLTF. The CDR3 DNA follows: TGTGCCATCAGTGAGCAGACAGCTGGGGCCAACGTCCTGACTTTC.